This TCR beta chain was sequenced in a study of T cell responses to AZD1222 COVID-19 vaccine. The study, taken as a whole, reports: Most donors were white British, females outnumbered males, and clonal diversity was possibly underestimated. Researchers report vaccine-associated CD4 TCRs spanning spike, with dominance at 160-218 and 743-854.

Using immunoSEQ multiplex PCR, the repertoire was profiled, and TCRdb retains in-frame clones only, with some absent. The sample records roughly 90,000 clones, 80% to 90% being singletons. To note about this clone: What it recognizes is unknown.

Germline V gene sequence: CDR1 SNHLY, CDR2 FYNNEI. The CDR3 is 10 residues long. Trimming stripped 3 bases from V and 5 bases from J, with 2 bases between. The TCR comes from an adult in good health. The chain couples TRBV2 to TRBJ2-7, with D unresolved. Sequencing was performed on peripheral blood, taken on day 0 of AZD1222 vaccination. The CDR3: CASSDDEQYF. The CDR3 DNA reads as TGTGCCAGCAGTGACGACGAGCAGTACTTC. Supplemented by reference TRBV2 and TRBJ2-7, the full variable domain reads EPEVTQTPSHQVTQMGQEVILRCVPISNHLYFYWYRQILGQKVEFLVSFYNNEISEKSEIFDDQFSVERPDGSNFTLKIRSTKLEDSAMYFCASSDDEQYFGPGTRLTVT.